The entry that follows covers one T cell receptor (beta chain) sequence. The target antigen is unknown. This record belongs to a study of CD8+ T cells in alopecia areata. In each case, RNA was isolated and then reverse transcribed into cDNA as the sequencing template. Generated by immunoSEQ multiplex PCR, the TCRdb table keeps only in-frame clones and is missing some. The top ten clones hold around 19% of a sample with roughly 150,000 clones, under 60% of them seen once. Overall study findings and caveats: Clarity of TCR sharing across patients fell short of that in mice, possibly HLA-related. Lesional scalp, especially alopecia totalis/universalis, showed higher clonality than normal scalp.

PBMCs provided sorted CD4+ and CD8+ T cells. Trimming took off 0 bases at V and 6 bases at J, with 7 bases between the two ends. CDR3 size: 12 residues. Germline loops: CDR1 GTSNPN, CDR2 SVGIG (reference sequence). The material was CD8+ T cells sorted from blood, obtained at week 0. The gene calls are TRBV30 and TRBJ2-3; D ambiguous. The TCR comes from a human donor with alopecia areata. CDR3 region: CAWSVRADTQYF. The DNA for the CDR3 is TGTGCCTGGAGTGTACGGGCGGATACGCAGTATTTT.